Listed below are T cell receptor beta chains from one sample, sequenced in a study of PD-1 blockade in classical Hodgkin lymphoma. Assay used: immunoSEQ multiplex PCR; TCRdb lists only in-frame clones, some missing. The repertoire holds 4,500 to 5,500 clones, with around 66% as singletons. Here the sequenced sample was peripheral blood mononuclear cells (PBMCs), taken before the second cycle of nivolumab. The receptor set was obtained from a human donor with classical Hodgkin lymphoma. CDR3s include the opening cysteine and the closing phenylalanine or tryptophan. The D gene is left open where the match is weak. Clone size is not always given. Where it is, it says once, few, many or a class for expanded clones.

V gene: TRBV4-2; D gene: -; clone size: few; J gene: TRBJ2-3; CDR3 DNA: TGTGCCAGCAGCCTTACCACCACAGATACGCAGTATTTT; CDR3 protein: CASSLTTTDTQYF
V gene: TRBV27; D gene: -; clone size: -; J gene: TRBJ2-1; CDR3 DNA: TGTGCCAGCAGTATCATCTGGGCGGGTGGAAATGAGCAGTTCTTC; CDR3 protein: CASSIIWAGGNEQFF
V gene: TRBV15; D gene: -; clone size: -; J gene: TRBJ2-7; CDR3 DNA: TGTGCCACCAGCCACGGATGGGGCCGGGGCGAGCAGTACTTC; CDR3 protein: CATSHGWGRGEQYF
V gene: TRBV4-2; D gene: TRBD1; clone size: -; J gene: TRBJ2-7; CDR3 DNA: TGTGCCAGCAGCCAGGCCGGGACAGGGGTCTACGAGCAGTACTTC; CDR3 protein: CASSQAGTGVYEQYF
V gene: TRBV9; D gene: TRBD2; clone size: few; J gene: TRBJ2-1; CDR3 DNA: TGTGCCAGCAGCGTAGATAACGGGAGGCTTAATGAGCAGTTCTTC; CDR3 protein: CASSVDNGRLNEQFF
V gene: TRBV2; D gene: TRBD2; clone size: few; J gene: TRBJ2-7; CDR3 DNA: TGTGCCAGCAGTGAAGGTCAGCTAGCGGTTTCCTACGAGCAGTACTTC; CDR3 protein: CASSEGQLAVSYEQYF
V gene: TRBV19; D gene: -; clone size: -; J gene: TRBJ2-2; CDR3 DNA: TGTGCCAGTACGAGACAGGAGAACACCGGGGAGCTGTTTTTT; CDR3 protein: CASTRQENTGELFF
V gene: TRBV6-1; D gene: -; clone size: medium-sized; J gene: TRBJ1-5; CDR3 DNA: TGTGCCAGCAGGGTAGGAAATAATCAGCCCCAGCATTTT; CDR3 protein: CASRVGNNQPQHF
V gene: TRBV14; D gene: -; clone size: few; J gene: TRBJ1-5; CDR3 DNA: TGTGCCAGCAGCCAAGAAGGGCCGTACAAAGGGAGCAATCAGCCCCAGCATTTT; CDR3 protein: CASSQEGPYKGSNQPQHF
V gene: TRBV15; D gene: -; clone size: -; J gene: TRBJ1-5; CDR3 DNA: TGTGCCACCAGCAGAGAGCAGGGCAGCAATCAGCCCCAGCATTTT; CDR3 protein: CATSREQGSNQPQHF
V gene: TRBV27; D gene: TRBD1; clone size: -; J gene: TRBJ2-7; CDR3 DNA: TGTGCCAGCAGTTTTAGGGGGGCAGGGGGCTTTTACGAGCAGTACTTC; CDR3 protein: CASSFRGAGGFYEQYF
V gene: TRBV6-6; D gene: -; clone size: medium-sized; J gene: TRBJ1-5; CDR3 DNA: TGTGCCAGCAGTTACACCGGGACCAATCAGCCCCAGCATTTT; CDR3 protein: CASSYTGTNQPQHF
V gene: TRBV11-1; D gene: TRBD1; clone size: -; J gene: TRBJ1-1; CDR3 DNA: TGTGCCAGCAGCCCAGAGGCATTAGACAGGGCATCTACTGAAGCTTTCTTT; CDR3 protein: CASSPEALDRASTEAFF
V gene: TRBV6-5; D gene: -; clone size: -; J gene: TRBJ2-1; CDR3 DNA: TGTGCCAGCAGTTACTCGACGGGGGCCTACAATGAGCAGTTCTTC; CDR3 protein: CASSYSTGAYNEQFF
V gene: TRBV19; D gene: -; clone size: -; J gene: TRBJ1-4; CDR3 DNA: TGTGCCAGTAGATCCCGACCTAATGAAAAACTGTTTTTT; CDR3 protein: CASRSRPNEKLFF
V gene: TRBV11-2; D gene: -; clone size: -; J gene: TRBJ2-3; CDR3 DNA: TGTGCCAGCAGCTTAACAGTTGCAGATACGCAGTATTTT; CDR3 protein: CASSLTVADTQYF
V gene: TRBV10-3; D gene: TRBD1; clone size: few; J gene: TRBJ1-1; CDR3 DNA: TGTGCCATCAGTCAGGGGGTGAACACTGAAGCTTTCTTT; CDR3 protein: CAISQGVNTEAFF
V gene: TRBV5-4; D gene: TRBD1; clone size: -; J gene: TRBJ2-5; CDR3 DNA: TGTGCCAGCAGCCCGATGAGGGGGCACCAAGAGACCCAGTACTTC; CDR3 protein: CASSPMRGHQETQYF
V gene: TRBV7-9; D gene: -; clone size: few; J gene: TRBJ1-4; CDR3 DNA: TGTGCCAGCAGCTTACAGGGGCTCAGGGAAAAACTGTTTTTT; CDR3 protein: CASSLQGLREKLFF
V gene: TRBV10-3; D gene: TRBD1; clone size: few; J gene: TRBJ1-2; CDR3 DNA: TGTGCCATCACACCGGGACAGGGAGGTGGCTACACCTTC; CDR3 protein: CAITPGQGGGYTF
V gene: TRBV7-3; D gene: TRBD1; clone size: -; J gene: TRBJ1-1; CDR3 DNA: TGTGCCAGCAGCTCAGGGGGCTCGGGTGAAGCTTTCTTT; CDR3 protein: CASSSGGSGEAFF
V gene: TRBV30; D gene: -; clone size: -; J gene: TRBJ2-7; CDR3 DNA: TGTGCCTGGAGGGACCAGACCTACGAGCAGTACTTC; CDR3 protein: CAWRDQTYEQYF
V gene: TRBV5-1; D gene: TRBD1; clone size: -; J gene: TRBJ2-7; CDR3 DNA: TGCGCCAGCAGCTTGGGCAATTCGGGACAGGGTTCGGGCGAGCAGTACTTC; CDR3 protein: CASSLGNSGQGSGEQYF
V gene: TRBV28; D gene: -; clone size: -; J gene: TRBJ1-2; CDR3 DNA: TGTGCCAGCAGTCGACCGGGGCCTTCGTATGGCTACACCTTC; CDR3 protein: CASSRPGPSYGYTF
V gene: TRBV19; D gene: -; clone size: -; J gene: TRBJ2-3; CDR3 DNA: TGTGCCAGTAGTACAGGGACTAGCACAGATACGCAGTATTTT; CDR3 protein: CASSTGTSTDTQYF
V gene: TRBV9; D gene: -; clone size: -; J gene: TRBJ2-4; CDR3 DNA: TGTGCCAGCAGCCCCGCCCGGGAAAACATTCAGTACTTC; CDR3 protein: CASSPARENIQYF
V gene: TRBV19; D gene: TRBD1; clone size: -; J gene: TRBJ1-2; CDR3 DNA: TGTGCCAGTAGTGTTGGGACAGGGGGAGGCTATGGCTACACCTTC; CDR3 protein: CASSVGTGGGYGYTF
V gene: TRBV19; D gene: -; clone size: -; J gene: TRBJ1-1; CDR3 DNA: TGTGCCAGTAAAGCCCGGGGCACTGAAGCTTTCTTT; CDR3 protein: CASKARGTEAFF
V gene: TRBV5-8; D gene: -; clone size: -; J gene: TRBJ2-3; CDR3 DNA: TGTGCCAGCAACCGGAGGGAGGCCGATACGCAGTATTTT; CDR3 protein: CASNRREADTQYF
V gene: TRBV7-2; D gene: TRBD1; clone size: -; J gene: TRBJ2-7; CDR3 DNA: TGTGCCAGCAGCACTTCGGGACAGGGTCTCTACGAGCAGTACTTC; CDR3 protein: CASSTSGQGLYEQYF
V gene: TRBV9; D gene: -; clone size: -; J gene: TRBJ1-6; CDR3 DNA: TGTGCCAGCAGTGAGAGCCGGGGTCAACCCCTCCACTTT; CDR3 protein: CASSESRGQPLHF
V gene: TRBV29-1; D gene: -; clone size: -; J gene: TRBJ2-2; CDR3 DNA: TGCAGCGTTGAAAGAGGCGGTAGCACCGGGGAGCTGTTTTTT; CDR3 protein: CSVERGGSTGELFF
V gene: TRBV9; D gene: -; clone size: -; J gene: TRBJ1-5; CDR3 DNA: TGTGCCAGCAGCGTAACAGGGCTTAGTCAGCCCCAGCATTTT; CDR3 protein: CASSVTGLSQPQHF
V gene: TRBV28; D gene: TRBD1; clone size: -; J gene: TRBJ2-1; CDR3 DNA: TGTGCCAGCAGTTCCGGACAGGGGGCAAGGCGTACCCTCTACAATGAGCAGTTCTTC; CDR3 protein: CASSSGQGARRTLYNEQFF
V gene: TRBV7-2; D gene: TRBD1; clone size: -; J gene: TRBJ1-5; CDR3 DNA: TGTGCCAGCAGCTTCTTCTCAGGGGGGCATCAGCCCCAGCATTTT; CDR3 protein: CASSFFSGGHQPQHF
V gene: TRBV5-1; D gene: -; clone size: -; J gene: TRBJ2-2; CDR3 DNA: TGCGCCAGCAGCATGGGCCTTTTGAACACCGGGGAGCTGTTTTTT; CDR3 protein: CASSMGLLNTGELFF
V gene: TRBV6-1; D gene: -; clone size: -; J gene: TRBJ1-1; CDR3 DNA: TGTGCCAGCGGAATGAACACTGAAGCTTTCTTT; CDR3 protein: CASGMNTEAFF
V gene: TRBV7-9; D gene: TRBD1; clone size: -; J gene: TRBJ2-7; CDR3 DNA: TGTGCCAGCAGCTCCTGGGACAGGTCCTACGAGCAGTACTTC; CDR3 protein: CASSSWDRSYEQYF
V gene: TRBV29-1; D gene: -; clone size: -; J gene: TRBJ1-1; CDR3 DNA: TGCAGCGTTGAAGGGGGTGGCACTGAAGCTTTCTTT; CDR3 protein: CSVEGGGTEAFF
V gene: TRBV11-2; D gene: TRBD1; clone size: -; J gene: TRBJ1-1; CDR3 DNA: TGTGCCAGCAGCTTAGCCGAGACAGGGGGCACTGAAGCTTTCTTT; CDR3 protein: CASSLAETGGTEAFF
V gene: TRBV27; D gene: -; clone size: -; J gene: TRBJ2-7; CDR3 DNA: TGTGCCAGCAGTTTGGGGACACCCTCCTACGAGCAGTACTTC; CDR3 protein: CASSLGTPSYEQYF
V gene: TRBV9; D gene: -; clone size: -; J gene: TRBJ2-6; CDR3 DNA: TGTGCCAGCGTGGGCTCTGGGGCCAACGTCCTGACTTTC; CDR3 protein: CASVGSGANVLTF
V gene: TRBV9; D gene: -; clone size: -; J gene: TRBJ2-1; CDR3 DNA: TGTGCCAGCAGCGGGGGAGACAACAATGAGCAGTTCTTC; CDR3 protein: CASSGGDNNEQFF
V gene: TRBV28; D gene: -; clone size: -; J gene: TRBJ2-4; CDR3 DNA: TGTGCCAGTTCCGGGACCCTAGCCAAAAACATTCAGTACTTC; CDR3 protein: CASSGTLAKNIQYF
V gene: TRBV28; D gene: -; clone size: -; J gene: TRBJ1-6; CDR3 DNA: TGTGCCAGCAGTCCTAACCTTCGGTCACCCCTCCACTTT; CDR3 protein: CASSPNLRSPLHF
V gene: TRBV5-1; D gene: TRBD1; clone size: -; J gene: TRBJ2-1; CDR3 DNA: TGCGCCAGCAGCTTAACGGACAGGGTTGATGAGCAGTTCTTC; CDR3 protein: CASSLTDRVDEQFF
V gene: TRBV7-9; D gene: TRBD2; clone size: -; J gene: TRBJ2-5; CDR3 DNA: TGTGCCAGCAGCTTAACGACTAGCGGGGGGCAAGAGACCCAGTACTTC; CDR3 protein: CASSLTTSGGQETQYF
V gene: TRBV6-5; D gene: -; clone size: -; J gene: TRBJ2-1; CDR3 DNA: TGTGCCAGCAGTTACTCACCCGGGACCGACAATGAGCAGTTCTTC; CDR3 protein: CASSYSPGTDNEQFF
V gene: TRBV27; D gene: -; clone size: -; J gene: TRBJ2-2; CDR3 DNA: TGTGCCAGCAGTTTAGCCTGGGACTCAACAGACGGGGAGCTGTTTTTT; CDR3 protein: CASSLAWDSTDGELFF
V gene: TRBV18; D gene: -; clone size: once; J gene: TRBJ2-7; CDR3 DNA: TGTGCCAGCTCACCCCCTTCAGGGGCTATGAACGAGCAGTACTTC; CDR3 protein: CASSPPSGAMNEQYF
V gene: TRBV27; D gene: -; clone size: once; J gene: TRBJ1-2; CDR3 DNA: TGTGCCAGCAGTTTTGGGGGGGCTGGCTACACCTTC; CDR3 protein: CASSFGGAGYTF
V gene: TRBV5-5; D gene: -; clone size: -; J gene: TRBJ1-3; CDR3 DNA: TGTGCCAGCAGCTCCCAGGACCCCAGTTGGATACACACCATATATTTT; CDR3 protein: CASSSQDPSWIHTIYF
V gene: TRBV9; D gene: -; clone size: -; J gene: TRBJ2-5; CDR3 DNA: TGTGCCAGCAGCGTACCGTCGGAAGGGCTCGAACAAGAGACCCAGTACTTC; CDR3 protein: CASSVPSEGLEQETQYF
V gene: TRBV4-1; D gene: -; clone size: -; J gene: TRBJ1-4; CDR3 DNA: TGCGCCAGCAGCCAGGCTACTACAGGGGAAAAACTGTTTTTT; CDR3 protein: CASSQATTGEKLFF
V gene: TRBV19; D gene: -; clone size: -; J gene: TRBJ1-2; CDR3 DNA: TGTGCCAGTATTGACTCGGACTTCTATGGCTACACCTTC; CDR3 protein: CASIDSDFYGYTF